This TCR beta chain comes out of a study of T cells after yellow fever vaccination. General study findings and limits: Some clonotypes were seen in both the CD4 and the CD8 compartments. These made up a small share and likely arose from convergent recombination.

TCRdb fed the 5' RACE reads into MiXCR, producing one record per CDR3 protein. The sample lists 200,000 to 300,000 distinct CDR3 sequences; about an eighth were seen once. The germline V gene has CDR1 SGHAT and CDR2 FQNNGV. The CDR3 contains 17 residues. The V and J ends lost 1 base and 1 base, in that order; junction bases with no gene match: 8. On this clonotype itself: Antigen: not known.

The sequence came from a man under 40 who received the YFV17D yellow fever vaccine. Specimen: CD4+ T cells sorted from PBMCs, collected 45 days after the yellow fever booster vaccination. This sequence joins TRBV11-2 and TRBJ2-7; 9 positions match TRBD2. The CDR3 DNA is TGTGCCAGCAGCTTAGTTCACGGACTAGCGATGTCCTACGAGCAGTACTTC. Encoded protein: CASSLVHGLAMSYEQYF.